The present T cell receptor (beta chain) was sequenced within a study of identical twins. Study results and caveats: In drawing conclusions, the study used cross-sectional statistical analysis and did not follow the same donors. Invariant cells of the MAIT and iNKT types might have partly distorted the zero-insertion analyses. Cord blood beta clonotypes that were abundant carried fewer insertions, and memory repertoires showed no such trend. With beta out-of-frame sequences, excess sharing by twins was weaker.

With 0 bases removed from V and 1 base from J, the gap between germline ends came to 10 bases. In germline, CDR1 is SGHRS, CDR2 YFSETQ. The length of the CDR3 is 15 residues. As for this clonotype: Its antigen remains unidentified.

TCRdb re-called the 5' RACE reads through MiXCR, storing one row per CDR3 protein. In the table there are under 250,000 distinct CDR3 sequences, 6% to 9% of which are singletons. The data were also submitted as part of a second study, on yellow fever vaccine responses in identical twins.

The sequenced sample consisted of memory (CD45RO+) T cells sorted from blood. The rearrangement uses TRBV5-1 and TRBJ1-1, with D maybe TRBD1 (5 bases). The sequence derives from a woman aged 18 to 35 in good health. The CDR3 spells CASSLGQTTNTEAFF. The CDR3 nucleotides are TGCGCCAGCAGCTTGGGACAGACAACGAACACTGAAGCTTTCTTT.